This T cell receptor beta chain appears in the sequencing data of a study of CD8 T cells in Susac syndrome. Study conclusions and caveats: In its TCR sequencing and HLA analysis, the study acknowledged that the number of individuals was relatively small.

The authors carried out high-throughput sequencing of TCR beta. They applied it to CD8+ and CD4+ T cells obtained from blood. Bulk CD8+ and CD4+ cells came from magnetic negative isolation; CD8+ TEMRA by FACS. From germline, CDR1 is SGHTA and CDR2 FQGTGA. The length of the CDR3 is 13 residues. The ends were cut back, 4 bases at V and 3 bases at J, with 9 bases in the middle. Concerning this clonotype itself: Its antigen is not identified.

cDNA came from about 0.5 to 1 ug RNA primed by random hexamers. immunoSEQ multiplex PCR amplified TCR beta CDR3 across 54 Vbeta, 13 Jbeta. TCRdb reprocessed the immunoSEQ multiplex PCR reads via MiXCR and lists one record per CDR3 protein. The sample has 190,000 or so distinct CDR3 sequences; about 95% are singletons. The sequence derives from a human donor with multiple sclerosis. The sequenced sample was CD4+ T cells from PBMCs. The chain is built from TRBV7-3 and TRBJ1-2, with a weak D call TRBD1 (5 bases). DNA for the CDR3: TGTGCCAGCAGCTGGGGGACCGACTATGGCTACACCTTC. It specifies CASSWGTDYGYTF. The full variable domain, with the rest looked up from reference TRBV7-3 and TRBJ1-2, is GAGVSQTPSNKVTEKGKYVELRCDPISGHTALYWYRQSLGQGPEFLIYFQGTGAADDSGLPNDRFFAVRPEGSVSTLKIQRTERGDSAVYLCASSWGTDYGYTFGSGTRLTVV.